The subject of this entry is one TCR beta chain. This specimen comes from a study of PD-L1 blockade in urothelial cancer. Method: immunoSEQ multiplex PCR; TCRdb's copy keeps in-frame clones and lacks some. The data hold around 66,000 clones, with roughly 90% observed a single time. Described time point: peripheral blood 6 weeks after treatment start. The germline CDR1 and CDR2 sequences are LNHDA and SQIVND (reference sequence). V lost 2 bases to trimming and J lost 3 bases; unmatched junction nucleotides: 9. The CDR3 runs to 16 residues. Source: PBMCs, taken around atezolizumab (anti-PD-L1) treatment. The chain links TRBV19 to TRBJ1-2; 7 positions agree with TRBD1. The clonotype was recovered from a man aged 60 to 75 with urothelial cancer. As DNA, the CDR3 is TGTGCCAGTAGTATAACCCTATCTCAGGGGGACTATGGCTACACCTTC. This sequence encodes CASSITLSQGDYGYTF.